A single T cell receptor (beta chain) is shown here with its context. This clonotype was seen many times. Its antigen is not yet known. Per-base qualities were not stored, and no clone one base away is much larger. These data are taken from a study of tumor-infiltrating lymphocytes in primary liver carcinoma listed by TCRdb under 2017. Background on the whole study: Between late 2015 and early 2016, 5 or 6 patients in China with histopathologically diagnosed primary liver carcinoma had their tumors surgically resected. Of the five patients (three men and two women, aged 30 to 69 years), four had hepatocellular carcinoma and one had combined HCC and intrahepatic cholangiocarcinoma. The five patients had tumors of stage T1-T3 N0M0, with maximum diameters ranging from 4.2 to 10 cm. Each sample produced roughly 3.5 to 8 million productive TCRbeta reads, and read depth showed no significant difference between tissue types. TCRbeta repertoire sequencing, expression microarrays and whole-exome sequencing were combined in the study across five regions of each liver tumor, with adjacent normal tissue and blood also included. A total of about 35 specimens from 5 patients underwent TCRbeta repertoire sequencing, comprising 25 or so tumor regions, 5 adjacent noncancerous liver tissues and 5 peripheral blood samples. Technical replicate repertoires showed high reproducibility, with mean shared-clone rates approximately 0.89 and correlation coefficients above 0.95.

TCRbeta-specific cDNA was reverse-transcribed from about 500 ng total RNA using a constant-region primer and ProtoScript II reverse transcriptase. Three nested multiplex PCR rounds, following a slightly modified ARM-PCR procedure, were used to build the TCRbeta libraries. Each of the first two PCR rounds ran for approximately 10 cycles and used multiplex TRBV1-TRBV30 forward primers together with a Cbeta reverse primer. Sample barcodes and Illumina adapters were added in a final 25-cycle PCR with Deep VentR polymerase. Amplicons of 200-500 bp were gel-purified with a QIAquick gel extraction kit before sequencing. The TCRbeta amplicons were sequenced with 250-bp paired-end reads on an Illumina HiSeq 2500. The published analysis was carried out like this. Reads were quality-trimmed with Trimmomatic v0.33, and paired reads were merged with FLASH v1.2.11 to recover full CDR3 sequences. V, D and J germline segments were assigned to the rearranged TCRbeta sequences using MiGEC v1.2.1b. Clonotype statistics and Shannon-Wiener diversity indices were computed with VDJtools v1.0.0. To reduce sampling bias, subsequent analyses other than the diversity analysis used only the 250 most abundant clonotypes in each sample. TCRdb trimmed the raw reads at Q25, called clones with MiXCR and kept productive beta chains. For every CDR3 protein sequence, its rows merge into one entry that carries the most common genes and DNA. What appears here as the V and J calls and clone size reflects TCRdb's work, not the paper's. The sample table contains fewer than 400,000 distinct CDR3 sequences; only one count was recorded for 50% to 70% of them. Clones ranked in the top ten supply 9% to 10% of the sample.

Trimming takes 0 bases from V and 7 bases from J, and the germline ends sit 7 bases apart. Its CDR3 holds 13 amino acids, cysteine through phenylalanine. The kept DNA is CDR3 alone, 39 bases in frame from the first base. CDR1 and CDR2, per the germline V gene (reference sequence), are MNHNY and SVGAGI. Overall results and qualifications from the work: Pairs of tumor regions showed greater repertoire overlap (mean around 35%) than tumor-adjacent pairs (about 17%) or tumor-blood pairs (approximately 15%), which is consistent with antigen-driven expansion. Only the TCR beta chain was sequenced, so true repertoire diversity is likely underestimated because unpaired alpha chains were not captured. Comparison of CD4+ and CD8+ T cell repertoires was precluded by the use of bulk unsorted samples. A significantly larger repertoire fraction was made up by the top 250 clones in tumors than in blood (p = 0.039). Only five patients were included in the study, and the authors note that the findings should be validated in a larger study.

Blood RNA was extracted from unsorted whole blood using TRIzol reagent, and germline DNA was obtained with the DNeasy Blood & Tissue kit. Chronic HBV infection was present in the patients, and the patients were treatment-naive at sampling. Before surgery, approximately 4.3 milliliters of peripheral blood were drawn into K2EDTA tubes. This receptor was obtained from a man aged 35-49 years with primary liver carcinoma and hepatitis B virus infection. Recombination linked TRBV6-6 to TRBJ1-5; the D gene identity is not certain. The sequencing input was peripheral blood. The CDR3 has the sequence CASSYSTVQPQHF. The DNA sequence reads TGTGCCAGCAGTTACTCGACGGTCCAGCCCCAGCATTTT.